The rows below give T cell receptor beta chains drawn from one sample of a study of shared clonotypes between healthy human individuals. Profiling relied on immunoSEQ multiplex PCR, and the TCRdb table lists in-frame clones only, not all of them. The sample lists approximately 460,000 clones, over 60% occurring once. What was sequenced was PBMCs. These receptors were taken from a woman aged 40 to 55 in good health. Some clones in this sample may be carry-over from other donors' samples. Both conserved end residues are part of each CDR3. D genes are given only for firm matches. Size tells how often a clone was seen (once, few, many) or the class of an expanded clone, and some rows leave it out.

clone_size: NA
j_call: TRBJ2-1
v_call: TRBV4-2
d_call: NA
cdr3_nt: TGTGCCAGCAGCCAAGTAGATGAGCAGTTCTTC
cdr3_aa: CASSQVDEQFF

clone_size: NA
j_call: TRBJ2-2
v_call: TRBV15
d_call: NA
cdr3_nt: TGTGCCACCAGCAGAGACAAGCGGGTAGGGGAGCTGTTTTTT
cdr3_aa: CATSRDKRVGELFF

clone_size: NA
j_call: TRBJ2-1
v_call: TRBV19
d_call: NA
cdr3_nt: TGTGCCAGTAGTCCACGGGACTCCCGAATTGACAATGAGCAGTTCTTC
cdr3_aa: CASSPRDSRIDNEQFF

clone_size: NA
j_call: TRBJ1-1
v_call: TRBV9
d_call: TRBD1
cdr3_nt: TGTGCCAGCAGCCCGAACAGGGGAGGCACTGAAGCTTTCTTT
cdr3_aa: CASSPNRGGTEAFF

clone_size: NA
j_call: TRBJ1-1
v_call: TRBV19
d_call: NA
cdr3_nt: TGTGCCAGTAGTATAGAGCGGGGTAACACTGAAGCTTTCTTT
cdr3_aa: CASSIERGNTEAFF

clone_size: NA
j_call: TRBJ2-7
v_call: TRBV4-2
d_call: TRBD2
cdr3_nt: TGTGCCAGCAGCCAAGAACTAGCGGGGCCCTACGAGCAGTACTTC
cdr3_aa: CASSQELAGPYEQYF

clone_size: many
j_call: TRBJ1-1
v_call: TRBV11-3
d_call: NA
cdr3_nt: TGTGCCAGCAGCTTAGTTGAGAACACTGAAGCTTTCTTT
cdr3_aa: CASSLVENTEAFF

clone_size: NA
j_call: TRBJ2-1
v_call: TRBV5-1
d_call: NA
cdr3_nt: TGCGCCAGCAGCTTGGGGCTAGGTAACAATGAGCAGTTCTTC
cdr3_aa: CASSLGLGNNEQFF

clone_size: once
j_call: TRBJ2-7
v_call: TRBV7-9
d_call: TRBD2
cdr3_nt: TGTGCCAGCATCATCAGCGGGAGGGCCTACGAGCAGTACTTC
cdr3_aa: CASIISGRAYEQYF

clone_size: many
j_call: TRBJ2-3
v_call: TRBV5-4
d_call: TRBD2
cdr3_nt: TGTGCCAGCAGCACCGGACTAGCGGGAGGTACAGATACGCAGTATTTT
cdr3_aa: CASSTGLAGGTDTQYF

clone_size: NA
j_call: TRBJ2-2
v_call: TRBV19
d_call: TRBD2
cdr3_nt: TGTGCCAGTAGTCTCCGGACTAGCGTGGGTTCTACCGGGGAGCTGTTTTTT
cdr3_aa: CASSLRTSVGSTGELFF

clone_size: many
j_call: TRBJ2-3
v_call: TRBV11-2
d_call: NA
cdr3_nt: TGTGCCAGCAGCTTAGAGGGCGGGAGCACAGATACGCAGTATTTT
cdr3_aa: CASSLEGGSTDTQYF

clone_size: once
j_call: TRBJ1-5
v_call: TRBV7-6
d_call: TRBD1
cdr3_nt: TGTGCCAGCAGCCTGACAGGGGGGGCTCAGCCCCAGCATTTT
cdr3_aa: CASSLTGGAQPQHF

clone_size: NA
j_call: TRBJ2-3
v_call: TRBV7-9
d_call: NA
cdr3_nt: TGTGCCAGCAGCTTAGTTGTTTTTTCTAGCACAGATACGCAGTATTTT
cdr3_aa: CASSLVVFSSTDTQYF

clone_size: NA
j_call: TRBJ2-7
v_call: TRBV27
d_call: NA
cdr3_nt: TGTGCCAGCAGTTTTCTAGGACTGACTATGGGCGCGCAGTACTTC
cdr3_aa: CASSFLGLTMGAQYF

clone_size: NA
j_call: TRBJ2-3
v_call: TRBV5-1
d_call: TRBD2
cdr3_nt: TGCGCCAGCAGCGGGATGACTAGCGGGAGGCTCAATACGCAGTATTTT
cdr3_aa: CASSGMTSGRLNTQYF

clone_size: once
j_call: TRBJ2-5
v_call: TRBV28
d_call: TRBD1
cdr3_nt: TGTGCCAGCAGTCGGGAACCGGACAGGGCCGAGACCCAGTACTTC
cdr3_aa: CASSREPDRAETQYF

clone_size: NA
j_call: TRBJ1-4
v_call: TRBV28
d_call: NA
cdr3_nt: TGTGCCACCCGAGTGGGAGCAACTAATGAAAAACTGTTTTTT
cdr3_aa: CATRVGATNEKLFF

clone_size: NA
j_call: TRBJ1-2
v_call: TRBV30
d_call: TRBD1
cdr3_nt: TGTGCCTGGGTTATTAGGACAGGGGGTTTCTATGGCTACACCTTC
cdr3_aa: CAWVIRTGGFYGYTF

clone_size: NA
j_call: TRBJ2-3
v_call: TRBV27
d_call: TRBD2
cdr3_nt: TGTGCCAGCAGTCAGTCTAGCGGGAGTGCAGATACGCAGTATTTT
cdr3_aa: CASSQSSGSADTQYF

clone_size: NA
j_call: TRBJ2-7
v_call: TRBV5-6
d_call: TRBD2
cdr3_nt: TGTGCCAGCAGCTTGGCCAGCGGGAGGGCCTACGAGCAGTACTTC
cdr3_aa: CASSLASGRAYEQYF

clone_size: NA
j_call: TRBJ2-1
v_call: TRBV27
d_call: TRBD2
cdr3_nt: TGTGCCAGCAGTTTCCTAGCGGGAGGACTTAACAATGAGCAGTTCTTC
cdr3_aa: CASSFLAGGLNNEQFF

clone_size: many
j_call: TRBJ2-2
v_call: TRBV7-3
d_call: TRBD1
cdr3_nt: TGTGCCAGCAGCTTACCCGTCCGGGACAGGGGCACCGGGGAGCTGTTTTTT
cdr3_aa: CASSLPVRDRGTGELFF

clone_size: NA
j_call: TRBJ2-7
v_call: TRBV4-2
d_call: NA
cdr3_nt: TGTGCCAGCAGCCCAACGCGGGAAACCCGGCCCTTCTACGAGCAGTACTTC
cdr3_aa: CASSPTRETRPFYEQYF

clone_size: few
j_call: TRBJ2-7
v_call: TRBV7-8
d_call: NA
cdr3_nt: TGTGCCAGCAGTTTCCTCCGCCACTCACCCTACGAGCAGCACTTC
cdr3_aa: CASSFLRHSPYEQHF

clone_size: few
j_call: TRBJ1-1
v_call: TRBV6-5
d_call: NA
cdr3_nt: TGTGCCAGCAGTTACTCGACGGGCTACACTGAAGCTTTCTTT
cdr3_aa: CASSYSTGYTEAFF

clone_size: NA
j_call: TRBJ1-5
v_call: TRBV27
d_call: TRBD1
cdr3_nt: TGTGCCAGCAGTTCTACAGGGGGACTTGGGCCCCAGCATTTT
cdr3_aa: CASSSTGGLGPQHF

clone_size: NA
j_call: TRBJ2-3
v_call: TRBV2
d_call: NA
cdr3_nt: TGTGCCAGCAGTTTACGGCTAGCGAAAAGCACAGATACGCAGTATTTT
cdr3_aa: CASSLRLAKSTDTQYF

clone_size: NA
j_call: TRBJ2-1
v_call: TRBV7-3
d_call: NA
cdr3_nt: TGTGCCAGCAGCCGGGGCTCCAACAATGAGCAGTTCTTC
cdr3_aa: CASSRGSNNEQFF

clone_size: few
j_call: TRBJ1-4
v_call: TRBV9
d_call: NA
cdr3_nt: TGTGCCAGCAGCGTAGCTGGGGCAGCTTTTAATGAAAAACTGTTTTTT
cdr3_aa: CASSVAGAAFNEKLFF

clone_size: once
j_call: TRBJ2-3
v_call: TRBV6-5
d_call: NA
cdr3_nt: TGTGCCAGCAACAACTCCTTAAGGGGCACAGATACGCAGTATTTT
cdr3_aa: CASNNSLRGTDTQYF

clone_size: NA
j_call: TRBJ2-7
v_call: TRBV7-9
d_call: NA
cdr3_nt: TGTGCCAGCAGCCCCACCCTTGGAGAGATAACCTACGAGCAGTACTTC
cdr3_aa: CASSPTLGEITYEQYF

clone_size: NA
j_call: TRBJ2-7
v_call: TRBV10-3
d_call: TRBD2
cdr3_nt: TGTGCCATCAGTGAGCGGGGGACTAGTTGGGAGCAGTACTTC
cdr3_aa: CAISERGTSWEQYF

clone_size: many
j_call: TRBJ2-2
v_call: TRBV30
d_call: NA
cdr3_nt: TGTGCCTGGGAGCGGCCACGGACCGGGGAGCTGTTTTTT
cdr3_aa: CAWERPRTGELFF

clone_size: NA
j_call: TRBJ2-5
v_call: TRBV19
d_call: NA
cdr3_nt: TGTGCCAGTGCCCCAACTTCCACCCAAGAGACCCAGTACTTC
cdr3_aa: CASAPTSTQETQYF

clone_size: NA
j_call: TRBJ2-1
v_call: TRBV5-1
d_call: NA
cdr3_nt: TGCGCCAGCAGCCGGGTACCATCAAGGGGGGGCCGATACAATGAGCAGTTCTTC
cdr3_aa: CASSRVPSRGGRYNEQFF

clone_size: NA
j_call: TRBJ2-2
v_call: TRBV19
d_call: NA
cdr3_nt: TGTGCCAGTAGTACCCAAACTCTAATGGGGGAGCTGTTTTTT
cdr3_aa: CASSTQTLMGELFF

clone_size: NA
j_call: TRBJ1-5
v_call: TRBV7-2
d_call: NA
cdr3_nt: TGTGCCAGCAGCTCCATTTCCGGGGGCAATCAGCCCCAGCATTTT
cdr3_aa: CASSSISGGNQPQHF

clone_size: many
j_call: TRBJ2-2
v_call: TRBV1
d_call: NA
cdr3_nt: TGCACCAGCAGCCAGAACGTGCGGGAGGGCATCGGGGAGCTGTTTTTT
cdr3_aa: CTSSQNVREGIGELFF

clone_size: NA
j_call: TRBJ1-1
v_call: TRBV18
d_call: NA
cdr3_nt: TGTGCCAGCTCACCAACCGCCGAAACTGAAGCTTTCTTT
cdr3_aa: CASSPTAETEAFF

clone_size: few
j_call: TRBJ1-2
v_call: TRBV10-1
d_call: NA
cdr3_nt: TGCGCCAGCAGTGGGGGACTCGGCGTCGGCTACACCTTC
cdr3_aa: CASSGGLGVGYTF

clone_size: NA
j_call: TRBJ1-1
v_call: TRBV28
d_call: NA
cdr3_nt: TGTGCCAGCAGACCTCCAGGGGTCGTAACTGAAGCTTTCTTT
cdr3_aa: CASRPPGVVTEAFF